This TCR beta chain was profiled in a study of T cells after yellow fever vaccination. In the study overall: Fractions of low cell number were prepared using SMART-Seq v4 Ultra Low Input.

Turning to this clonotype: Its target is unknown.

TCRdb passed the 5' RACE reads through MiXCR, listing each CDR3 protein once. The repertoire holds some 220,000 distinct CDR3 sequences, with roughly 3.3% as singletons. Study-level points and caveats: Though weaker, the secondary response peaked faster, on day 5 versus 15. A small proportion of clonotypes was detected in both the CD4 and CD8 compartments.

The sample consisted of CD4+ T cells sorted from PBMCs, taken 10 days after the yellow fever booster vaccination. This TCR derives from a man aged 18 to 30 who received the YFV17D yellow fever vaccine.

CDR3 nucleotides: TGTGCCAGCAGCGTAGGTGGACAGGGAATGGAGACCCAGTACTTC. Its protein product is CASSVGGQGMETQYF. The chain links TRBV9 to TRBJ2-5; the match to TRBD1 covers 8 bases. The CDR3 is 15 residues long. Germline V gives CDR1 SGDLS, CDR2 YYNGEE. The trim removed 0 bases at V and 5 bases at J, leaving 6 bases unmatched.